This TCR beta chain was documented in a study of beta chain bispecific antibodies for T cell cancers. Findings and caveats of the study: In these mixed samples, most targeted TRBV reads derived from the leukemia cell line. Anti-TRBV12 exposure, compared with anti-CD19, reduced the TRBV12-3 proportion of TRBV signal by around 99%.

Using its own MiXCR run on the 5' RACE reads, TCRdb lists one record per CDR3 protein. The sample has more than 20,000 distinct CDR3 sequences, 2% to 2.5% seen once. Blood mononuclear cells were expanded for 3 days using either OKT3 anti-CD3 antibody or CD3/CD28 beads. V was pared by 6 bases and J by 8 bases, with 13 bases between. Germline CDR1 MNHEY, CDR2 SVGAGI. The CDR3 runs to 13 residues. Many counts were recorded for this clonotype. The antigen is unknown. Material: healthy donor T cells cultured with leukemia cells, obtained from a culture containing a bispecific antibody targeting TCR Vbeta12. The TCR comes from a human donor in good health. Some clones in this sample may be carry-over from other donors' samples. This rearrangement joins TRBV6-5 to TRBJ2-2; a weak D match, TRBD2 (7 bases). The CDR3 sequence: CASRMAGAGELFF. CDR3 in DNA: TGTGCCAGCAGAATGGCGGGGGCGGGGGAGCTGTTTTTT.